This T cell receptor beta chain was sequenced during a study of tumor-infiltrating lymphocytes in primary liver carcinoma. Study-wide background: Patients were men and women aged 30 to 69 years.

Germline V gives CDR1 SGHNT, CDR2 YYREEE (reference sequence). With 4 bases clipped from V and 5 bases from J, the junction kept 7 bases outside the gene matches. The CDR3 is made up of 15 amino acids. This clonotype was counted ten times or more. Total RNA (roughly 0.45 ug) served as template for TCR beta cDNA synthesis primed by a constant-region primer. Construction of TCR beta libraries relied on three successive nested multiplex PCR rounds employing slightly modified ARM-PCR. Amplification in the first two PCR rounds was performed using TRBV1-TRBV30 forward primers and a C-beta reverse primer for 9 to 11 cycles each. MiXCR was run by TCRdb on the multiplex PCR reads, yielding one entry per CDR3 protein. The sample has hundreds of thousands of distinct CDR3 sequences; around three fifths are singletons. The authors took blood RNA from unsorted whole blood and also extracted germline DNA.

Sequenced input: peripheral blood. The TCR originated in a man in his forties with primary liver carcinoma and hepatitis B virus infection. The chain joins TRBV5-4 to TRBJ2-7, with 12 bases aligning to TRBD1. In nucleotides, the CDR3 is TGTGCCAGCAGCCAAGAGGGACAGGGGGCCAACGAGCAGTACTTC. It specifies CASSQEGQGANEQYF.